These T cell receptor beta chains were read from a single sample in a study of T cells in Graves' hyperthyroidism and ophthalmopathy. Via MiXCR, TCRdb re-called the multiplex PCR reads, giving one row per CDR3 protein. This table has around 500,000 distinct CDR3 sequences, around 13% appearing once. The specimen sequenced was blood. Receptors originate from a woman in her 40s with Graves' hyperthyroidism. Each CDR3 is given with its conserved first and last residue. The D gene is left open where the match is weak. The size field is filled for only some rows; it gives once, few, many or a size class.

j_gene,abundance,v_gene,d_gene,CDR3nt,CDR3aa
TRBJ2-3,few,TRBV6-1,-,TGTGCCAGCAGTCCATCCCGGCTCTCATTAACAGAGATTGGGTTGGATACGCAGTATTTT,CASSPSRLSLTEIGLDTQYF
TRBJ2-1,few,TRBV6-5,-,TGTGCCAGCAGTTACGAGACAGGATCCTACAATGAGCAGTTCTTC,CASSYETGSYNEQFF
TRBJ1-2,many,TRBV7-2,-,TGTGCCAGCAGCGACGGAGATGGCTACACCTTC,CASSDGDGYTF
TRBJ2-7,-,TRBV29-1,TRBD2,TGCAGCACCCGGACTAGCGGGGCACCCTACGAGCAGTACTTC,CSTRTSGAPYEQYF
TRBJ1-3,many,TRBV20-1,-,TGCAGTGCTAGAGATGGGCGGGGGGCAGGAAACACCATATATTTT,CSARDGRGAGNTIYF
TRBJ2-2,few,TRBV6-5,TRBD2,TGTGCCAGCAGTTACTCGACGGCGGGAGTAGATACCGGGGAGCTGTTTTTT,CASSYSTAGVDTGELFF
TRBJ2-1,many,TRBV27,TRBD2,TGTGCCAGCAGTTTAGATTGGCGGGAGGCCTACAATGAGCAGTTCTTC,CASSLDWREAYNEQFF
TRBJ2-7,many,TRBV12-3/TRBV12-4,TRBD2,TGTGCCAGCAGCTTGGGGGTTAGCGGGAGGGCAATCTACGAGCAGTACTTC,CASSLGVSGRAIYEQYF
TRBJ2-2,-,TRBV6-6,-,TGTGCCAGCAGTTACTCGCCTAGCGCCACCGGGGAGCTGTTTTTT,CASSYSPSATGELFF
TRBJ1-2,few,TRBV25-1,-,TGTGCCAGCAGTGATCCTCGACAGGCGGGTGGCTACACCTTC,CASSDPRQAGGYTF
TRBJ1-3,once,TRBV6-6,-,TGTGCCAGCAGTTACTCAGGCTCTGGAAACACCATATATTTT,CASSYSGSGNTIYF
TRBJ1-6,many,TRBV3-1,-,TGTGCCAGCAGCCAGTCTGGGCAGGGGTCACCCCTCCACTTT,CASSQSGQGSPLHF
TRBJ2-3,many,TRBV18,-,TGTGCCAGCTCACCTCCGGGAGATACGCAGTATTTT,CASSPPGDTQYF
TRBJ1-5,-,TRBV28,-,TGTGCCAGCAGTTTGAGTCATCAGCCCCAGCATTTT,CASSLSHQPQHF
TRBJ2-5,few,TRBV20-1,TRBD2,TGCAGTGCGCCGGGGGGGCTAGGAGAGACCCAGTACTTC,CSAPGGLGETQYF
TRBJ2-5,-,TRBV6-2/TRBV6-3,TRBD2,TGTGCCAGCAGGCGGGAGGGCGAGGAGACCCAGTACTTC,CASRREGEETQYF
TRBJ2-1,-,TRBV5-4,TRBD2,TGTGCCAGCAGCAATATAGCGGGAGGGGGCTACAATGAGCAGTTCTTC,CASSNIAGGGYNEQFF
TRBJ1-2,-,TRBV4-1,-,TGCGCCAGCAGCCAAGAGTGGGAACCGAACTATGGCTACACCTTC,CASSQEWEPNYGYTF
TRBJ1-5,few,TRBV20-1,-,TGCAGTGCTGGAGGACGTCTTAATCAGCCCCAGCATTTT,CSAGGRLNQPQHF
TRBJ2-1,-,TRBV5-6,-,TGTGCCAGCAGCTTGGGCAGGGGGGAATTATCCTACAATGAGCAGTTCTTC,CASSLGRGELSYNEQFF
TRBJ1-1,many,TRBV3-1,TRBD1,TGTGCCAGCAGCCATCCGGGACAGGGAATGAACACTGAAGCTTTCTTT,CASSHPGQGMNTEAFF
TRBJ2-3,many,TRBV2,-,TGTGCCAGCAGGTCACTAGGCACAGATACGCAGTATTTT,CASRSLGTDTQYF
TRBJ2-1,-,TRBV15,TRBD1,TGTGCCACCAGCACCCGGACAGGTGCCGGGAAGAGCTCCTACAATGAGCAGTTCTTC,CATSTRTGAGKSSYNEQFF
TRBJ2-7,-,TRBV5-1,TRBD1,TGCGCCAGCAGCTCCGACCCGGGACAGGGGATTCAGCAGTACTTC,CASSSDPGQGIQQYF